One and the same sample provided the 26 T cell receptor beta chains below, sequenced in a study of blood T cell repertoires in COVID-19. The assay was immunoSEQ multiplex PCR, and TCRdb's table has in-frame clones only and misses some. The profile covers around 280,000 clones, with approximately 88% appearing a single time and roughly 6.3% taken by the ten largest. Sequencing was performed on PBMCs or T cells enriched from blood (not recorded which). These receptors all come from a woman in her forties who had recovered from COVID-19.

This rearrangement joins TRBV18 to TRBJ2-7; TRBD1 matches 7 bases. This CDR3 comprises 18 residues. Trimming removed 2 bases from V and 0 bases from J; junction bases left unmatched: 13. Germline V lookup: CDR1 KGHSH, CDR2 LQKENI. The CDR3 coding sequence is TGTGCCAGCTCACCATTGGGCCGTACAGGGGCAAGCTCCTACGAGCAGTACTTC. Encoded protein: CASSPLGRTGASSYEQYF.

The gene calls are TRBV11-2 and TRBJ1-3, with no clear D. V lost 2 bases and J 6 bases, leaving 5 bases between the germline ends. Germline V lookup: CDR1 SGHAT, CDR2 FQNNGV. The CDR3 covers 12 residues. The CDR3 DNA reads as TGTGCCAGCAGCTTACTAGCAAACACCATATATTTT. Its translation is CASSLLANTIYF.

This clone was seen more than once but under ten times. The chain combines TRBV5-1 with TRBJ1-6; a possible D gene is TRBD1 (5 bases). Germline V gene sequence: CDR1 SGHRS, CDR2 YFSETQ. Deletions cut 7 bases from V and 11 bases from J, with 16 bases between. This CDR3 contains 13 residues. In DNA form, the CDR3 reads TGCGCCAGCGGGCCGGGAGGGGAGCCACCCCTCCACTTT. It is translated as CASGPGGEPPLHF.

The chain is built from TRBV10-2 and TRBJ2-7, with D uncertain. The germline V gene has CDR1 WSHSY and CDR2 SAAADI. The germline V and J ends were trimmed by 7 bases and 6 bases, with 16 bases remaining between them. The CDR3 extends over 13 amino acids. The CDR3 reads CASIWAQGGEQYF. In DNA, the CDR3 is TGCGCCAGCATTTGGGCCCAAGGTGGCGAGCAGTACTTC.

The gene calls are TRBV7-3 and TRBJ1-1; 7 nucleotides match TRBD1. V lost 4 bases and J lost 6; bases outside the gene matches: 8. The CDR3 runs to 14 residues. The germline V gene encodes CDR1 SGHTA and CDR2 FQGTGA. The CDR3 is CASSSGQVGAEAFF. The CDR3, as DNA: TGTGCCAGCAGCTCTGGACAGGTTGGAGCTGAAGCTTTCTTT. The full variable domain, in which reference TRBV7-3 and TRBJ1-1 provide the parts outside the CDR3, is GAGVSQTPSNKVTEKGKYVELRCDPISGHTALYWYRQSLGQGPEFLIYFQGTGAADDSGLPNDRFFAVRPEGSVSTLKIQRTERGDSAVYLCASSSGQVGAEAFFGQGTRLTVV.

The rearrangement uses TRBV6-5 and TRBJ2-7; D unresolved. Per germline, CDR1 MNHEY and CDR2 SVGAGI. The CDR3 has 12 amino acids. With 6 bases removed from V and 1 base from J, the gap between germline ends came to 7 bases. This chain's CDR3 is CASSTVSYEQYF. The DNA for the CDR3 is TGTGCCAGCAGCACAGTTTCCTACGAGCAGTACTTC.

This sequence joins TRBV28 and TRBJ1-4, with 8 bases lining up with TRBD1. From germline, CDR1 is MDHEN and CDR2 SYDVKM. The CDR3 covers 14 residues. Losses at the gene ends were 3 bases for V and 7 bases for J; bases not matched to a gene: 4. The CDR3 region is CASSFPGGTEKLFF. The DNA of the CDR3 is TGTGCCAGCAGTTTTCCAGGGGGCACTGAAAAACTGTTTTTT.

The rearrangement links TRBV15 to TRBJ2-7; TRBD2 is a possible D gene (5 bases). Germline V lookup: CDR1 LNHNV, CDR2 YYDKDF (reference sequence). The CDR3 length is 15 residues. Trimming took off 0 bases at V and 6 bases at J, with 15 bases between the two ends. The CDR3 protein is CATSRELVLVSEQYF. CDR3 coding DNA: TGTGCCACCAGCAGAGAACTAGTCCTGGTCTCCGAGCAGTACTTC.

The genes are TRBV12-3 or TRBV12-4 and TRBJ2-1, with 10 nucleotides matching TRBD2. This CDR3 spans 13 amino acids. With V trimmed by 5 bases and J by 8 bases, 3 bases remained unmatched. The CDR3 DNA reads TGTGCCAGCAGTCTCAGCGGGAGGGATGAGCAGTTCTTC. As protein: CASSLSGRDEQFF.

V gene TRBV2 combines with J gene TRBJ2-3, with a possible D match to TRBD1 (6 bases). The CDR3 is made up of 17 amino acids. Trimming took 4 bases from V and 2 from J, leaving 19 bases between them. Germline V lookup: CDR1 SNHLY, CDR2 FYNNEI. The CDR3 here is CASSGGDGGWSTDTQYF. CDR3 DNA sequence: TGTGCCAGCAGTGGAGGGGATGGGGGCTGGTCCACAGATACGCAGTATTTT.

This clone was counted only a few times. The rearrangement joins TRBV7-3 to TRBJ2-7; 8 bases fit TRBD2. The CDR3 extends over 15 amino acids. Trimming took 2 bases from V and 5 from J; bases not matched to a gene: 8. Germline-derived CDR1 and CDR2 are SGHTA and FQGTGA. Here the CDR3 reads CASSLAASGYNEQYF. The CDR3 DNA is TGTGCCAGCAGCTTAGCGGCTAGCGGGTACAACGAGCAGTACTTC.

This rearrangement joins TRBV28 to TRBJ2-3; possible D gene TRBD2, 5 bases. The CDR3 runs 15 residues. V was pared by 6 bases and J by 2 bases, with 15 bases between. Germline CDR1 and CDR2: MDHEN and SYDVKM. Written as DNA, the CDR3 is TGTGCCAGCAGCCCCGTGGACTCTCCCACAGATACGCAGTATTTT. This encodes CASSPVDSPTDTQYF. The full variable domain, in which reference TRBV28 and TRBJ2-3 provide the parts outside the CDR3, is DVKVTQSSRYLVKRTGEKVFLECVQDMDHENMFWYRQDPGLGLRLIYFSYDVKMKEKGDIPEGYSVSREKKERFSLILESASTNQTSMYLCASSPVDSPTDTQYFGPGTRLTVL.

This clone occurred once. The chain carries TRBV30 and TRBJ2-1, with 9 bases aligning to TRBD2. There are 11 residues in the CDR3. Germline V CDR1 and CDR2: GTSNPN, SVGIG (reference sequence). CDR3 protein: CGGTSIDEQFF. DNA for the CDR3: TGTGGTGGGACTAGCATCGATGAGCAGTTCTTC.

This clone was seen a handful of times. The chain is built from TRBV19 and TRBJ1-1; no reliable D call. Germline CDR1 LNHDA, CDR2 SQIVND (reference sequence). The V end lost 4 bases, the J end lost 5 bases, and 14 bases lay between the germline ends. CDR3 length: 14 residues. The CDR3 is CASSTLFSGTEAFF. As DNA, the CDR3 is TGTGCCAGTAGTACCCTTTTCAGCGGGACTGAAGCTTTCTTT.

This rearrangement joins TRBV7-3 to TRBJ2-1; D gene uncertain. The CDR3 loop spans 12 amino acids. The germline CDR1 and CDR2 sequences are SGHTA and FQGTGA. V lost 2 bases, J lost 8 bases, and 7 bases lay in between. CDR3 DNA sequence: TGTGCCAGCAGCTTACCCTCCGATGAGCAGTTCTTC. It specifies CASSLPSDEQFF.

J is TRBJ2-2 and V is TRBV7-6, with D possibly being TRBD2 (6 bases). Germline V gives CDR1 SGHVS, CDR2 FNYEAQ. This CDR3 has 16 amino acids. V lost 4 bases, J lost 0 bases, and 12 bases lay in between. The CDR3 here is CASSSAAGSNTGELFF. The CDR3 bases are TGTGCCAGCAGCTCGGCAGCGGGTTCGAACACCGGGGAGCTGTTTTTT.

This clone is a singleton in its sample. This rearrangement joins TRBV12-3 or TRBV12-4 to TRBJ2-7; 7 nucleotides agree with TRBD2. With 4 bases clipped from V and 5 bases from J, the junction kept 2 bases outside the gene matches. The CDR3 is 12 amino acids. CDR3 region: CASSWTRDEQYF. In DNA form, the CDR3 reads TGTGCCAGCAGTTGGACTAGGGACGAGCAGTACTTC.

The V gene is TRBV9, the J gene TRBJ2-7; 7 bases agree with TRBD1. Germline assignment: CDR1 SGDLS and CDR2 YYNGEE. The ends lost 4 bases at V and 2 bases at J; junction bases unmatched: 6. This CDR3 spans 14 amino acids. As DNA, the CDR3 is TGTGCCAGCAGCCCAAGGGACAGCGCCTACGAGCAGTACTTC. Amino acids: CASSPRDSAYEQYF.

The chain recombines TRBV12-3 or TRBV12-4 with TRBJ2-5; no clear D. Trimming removed 5 bases from V and 2 bases from J, with 9 bases in between. The CDR3 contains 13 residues. DNA for the CDR3: TGTGCCAGCAGTCACCGAGGACAAGAGACCCAGTACTTC. Protein: CASSHRGQETQYF.

CDR3 loop: CASSQDGLAGTDTQYF. CDR3 coding DNA: TGCGCCAGCAGCCAAGATGGGCTAGCTGGCACAGATACGCAGTATTTT. The chain joins TRBV4-3 to TRBJ2-3; TRBD2 might be the D (5 bases). The germline V gene has CDR1 LGHNA and CDR2 YSLEER. The CDR3 extends over 16 amino acids. V was shortened by 0 bases and J by 1 base, with 11 bases between the two germline ends.

The chain links TRBV28 to TRBJ1-3; a weak D match, TRBD1 (5 bases). Germline-derived CDR1 and CDR2 are MDHEN and SYDVKM. Trimming stripped 7 bases from V and 0 bases from J, with 16 bases between. This CDR3 has 16 residues. CDR3 coding DNA: TGTGCCAGCAACCTGGGGGGGTTGAGCTCTGGAAACACCATATATTTT. Protein product: CASNLGGLSSGNTIYF.

V and J are TRBV7-2 and TRBJ1-2; D is perhaps TRBD1 (5 bases). This CDR3 has 17 residues. Trimming removed 1 base from V and 0 bases from J, with 15 bases in between. Germline V CDR1 and CDR2: SGHTA, FQGNSA. CDR3 region: CASSLVGSAGANYGYTF. In DNA, the CDR3 is TGTGCCAGCAGCTTAGTAGGGTCGGCGGGGGCTAACTATGGCTACACCTTC.

The chain is built from TRBV4-3 and TRBJ1-3, with a weak D call TRBD1 (5 bases). The ends were cut back, 1 base at V and 6 bases at J, with 19 bases in the middle. Germline CDR1 LGHNA, CDR2 YSLEER. This CDR3 is built from 17 residues. This CDR3 reads CASSQGLMTGGTNTIYF. The CDR3 nucleotides are TGCGCCAGCAGCCAAGGGTTAATGACGGGGGGAACAAACACCATATATTTT.

This clone has a handful of counts. Other nucleotide sequences from this sample produce the same CDR3. V is TRBV2 and J is TRBJ1-2; a possible D gene is TRBD1 (6 bases). V was pared by 6 bases and J by 5 bases, with 13 bases between. The CDR3 has 13 amino acids. Germline CDR1 is SNHLY and CDR2 is FYNNEI. CDR3 region: CASSGRGGYGYTF. The CDR3 DNA reads TGTGCCAGCAGCGGCAGGGGAGGGTATGGCTACACCTTC.

The rearrangement links TRBV5-1 to TRBJ2-1; 12 nucleotides align to TRBD1. Germline CDR1 and CDR2: SGHRS and YFSETQ. The CDR3 extends over 17 amino acids. V dropped 3 bases and J dropped 5; count of bases not matched to a gene: 9. The CDR3 sequence is CASSWGTGGRGNNEQFF. CDR3 coding DNA: TGCGCCAGCAGCTGGGGGACAGGGGGCCGGGGGAACAATGAGCAGTTCTTC.

This chain uses TRBV4-1 with TRBJ2-3, with 12 bases matching TRBD2. The J segment lost 3 bases and the V segment lost 5 bases, leaving 6 bases of the junction unmatched. The CDR3 totals 16 residues. Germline-derived CDR1 and CDR2 are MGHRA and YSYEKL. The CDR3 loop reads CASSWRGTSGTDTQYF. The CDR3 DNA sequence: TGCGCCAGCAGCTGGAGAGGGACTAGCGGGACAGATACGCAGTATTTT.